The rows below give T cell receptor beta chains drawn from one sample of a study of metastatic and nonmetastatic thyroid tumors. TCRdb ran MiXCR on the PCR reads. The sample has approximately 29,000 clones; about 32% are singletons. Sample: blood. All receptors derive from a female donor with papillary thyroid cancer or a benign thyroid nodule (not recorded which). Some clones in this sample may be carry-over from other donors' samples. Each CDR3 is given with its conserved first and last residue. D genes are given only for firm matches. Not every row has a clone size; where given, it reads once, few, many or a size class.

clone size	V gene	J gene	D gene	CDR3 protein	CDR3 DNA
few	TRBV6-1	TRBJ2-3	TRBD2	CASSDRLAGCLRTDTQYF	TGTGCCAGCAGTGACCGACTAGCGGGATGTCTTCGCACAGATACGCAGTATTTT
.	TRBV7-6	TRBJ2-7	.	CASSPVRTRSSYEQYF	TGTGCCAGCAGCCCCGTCAGGACACGAAGCTCCTACGAGCAGTACTTC
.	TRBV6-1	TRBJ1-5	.	CATERGDSNQPQHF	TGTGCCACCGAGAGGGGAGATAGCAATCAGCCCCAGCATTTT
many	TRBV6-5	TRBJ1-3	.	CASWAPPRGRSSGNTIYF	TGTGCCAGTTGGGCCCCCCCAAGAGGCCGTTCCTCTGGAAACACCATATATTTT
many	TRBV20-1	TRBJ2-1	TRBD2	CSYRGGESSYNEQFF	TGCAGCTACCGGGGGGGCGAGAGCTCCTACAATGAGCAGTTCTTC
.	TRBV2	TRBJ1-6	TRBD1	CASSEQRQGPTGNSPLHF	TGTGCCAGCAGTGAACAAAGACAGGGGCCGACGGGGAATTCACCCCTCCACTTT
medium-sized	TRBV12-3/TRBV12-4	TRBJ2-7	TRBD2	CASSFRGLAGGSAEQYF	TGTGCCAGCAGTTTTAGGGGACTAGCGGGAGGGAGTGCAGAGCAGTACTTC
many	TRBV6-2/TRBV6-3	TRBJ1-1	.	CASSYSENTEAFF	TGTGCCAGCAGTTACTCGGAGAACACTGAAGCTTTCTTT
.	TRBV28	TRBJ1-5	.	CARTLRLDQPQHF	TGTGCCAGGACCCTCCGGTTGGACCAGCCCCAGCATTTT
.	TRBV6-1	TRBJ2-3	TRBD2	CAICTNSGGSTDTQYF	TGTGCCATCTGCACAAATAGCGGGGGGAGCACAGATACGCAGTATTTT
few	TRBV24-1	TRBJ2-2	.	CATSDPGRGAIGELFF	TGTGCCACCAGTGACCCAGGGAGGGGGGCGATCGGGGAGCTGTTTTTT
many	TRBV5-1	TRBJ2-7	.	CASSNSGYEQYF	TGCGCCAGCAGCAATAGCGGCTACGAGCAGTACTTC
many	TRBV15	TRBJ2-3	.	CATSSPFGGRGTDTQYF	TGTGCCACCAGCAGCCCCTTCGGGGGCAGGGGCACAGATACGCAGTATTTT
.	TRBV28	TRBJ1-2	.	CASRRGAEDYGYTF	TGTGCCAGCAGGCGGGGCGCAGAAGACTATGGCTACACCTTC